This T cell receptor (beta chain) was obtained from a study of T cell responses to AZD1222 COVID-19 vaccine. Broader study findings: It should be noted that donors were predominantly white British and more often female, and clonal diversity was possibly underestimated. Receipt of two AZD1222 doses was followed by a rise in Spike-specific TCR breadth and depth. Spike-spanning, vaccine-associated CD4 TCRs were dominant at 160-218 and 743-854.

TCRdb's table, derived via immunoSEQ multiplex PCR, lists solely in-frame clones and lacks some. The table lists approximately 100,000 clones, about 90% of them singletons, with around 9% in the top ten. The CDR3 has 14 amino acids. J was trimmed by 5 bases and V by 2 bases; bases with no gene match: 3. The germline V gene encodes CDR1 SEHNR and CDR2 FQNEAQ (reference sequence). Comment on this clone: Antigen unknown.

This chain joins TRBV7-9 and TRBJ2-5, with 9 bases matching TRBD1. This specimen consisted of peripheral blood, obtained on day 0 of AZD1222 vaccination. The receptor was isolated from an adult in good health. CDR3 sequence (DNA): TGTGCCAGCAGCTTATCGGGGACAGGGGAGACCCAGTACTTC. Translated, it gives CASSLSGTGETQYF.